Presented here are 11 T cell receptor beta chains from one specimen sequenced in a study of HIV-infected patients and healthy controls. Antiretroviral therapy had run roughly three months, about 14 weeks, before follow-up blood collection. Whole blood was used without fractionation, so all unsorted peripheral T cells were included. Approximately 500 ng RNA was reverse transcribed with alpha and beta constant-region primers. Using multiplexing indices, alpha and beta chain libraries were generated apart by chain-specific third strand synthesis. Each CDR3 protein is one row after TCRdb ran MiXCR on the 5' RACE reads. The sample carries roughly 14,000 distinct CDR3 sequences, 10% to 15% recorded once. The sample was blood, taken during antiretroviral therapy. The receptor set was obtained from an adult with HIV infection. The donor label of this sample is uncertain.

At least ten counts were recorded for this clonotype. The chain is built from TRBV5-1 and TRBJ2-1; D gene unclear. Germline V gene sequence: CDR1 SGHRS, CDR2 YFSETQ. The V end was cut by 5 bases, the J end by 4 bases, with 16 bases between. The CDR3 runs to 15 residues. CDR3 in DNA: TGCGCCAGCAGTTCGGGCTACCGAGCTTACAATGAGCAGTTCTTC. It is translated as CASSSGYRAYNEQFF.

This clonotype was seen only a few times. The V call is TRBV3-1, the J call TRBJ2-1; D is ambiguous. The CDR3 extends over 15 amino acids. Deletions cut 1 base from V and 2 bases from J, with 9 bases between. Germline lookup yields CDR1 LGHDT and CDR2 YNNKEL (reference sequence). The CDR3 reads CASSQGTPPYNEQFF. The CDR3 nucleotides are TGTGCCAGCAGCCAAGGGACGCCTCCCTACAATGAGCAGTTCTTC.

Details on this clonotype: A single base separates this from a much larger clone, so it may be a read error. The chain recombines TRBV2 with TRBJ1-5; 7 nucleotides align to TRBD1. The CDR3 extends over 16 amino acids. Germline assignment: CDR1 SNHLY and CDR2 FYNNEI. Written as DNA, the CDR3 is TGTGCCGGCAGTGCCCGGACAGGCCTTAGCAATCAGCCCCAGCATTTT. This encodes CAGSARTGLSNQPQHF.

This clonotype appeared many times. The rearrangement uses TRBV4-2 and TRBJ2-3, with TRBD1 matching over 7 bases. After removal of 6 bases from V and 2 bases from J, the junction contained 5 bases not matched to a gene. In germline, CDR1 is LGHNA, CDR2 YNFKEQ. The CDR3 sequence is 14 residues long. In nucleotides, the CDR3 is TGTGCCAGCAGGGGACAGATAGACACAGATACGCAGTATTTT. This sequence encodes CASRGQIDTDTQYF.

The table lists this clonotype with a few counts. J is TRBJ2-3 and V is TRBV5-1; 10 bases are shared with TRBD2. This CDR3 comprises 15 residues. The junction had 4 bases not matched to a gene; V was cut back by 1 base and J by 5 bases. Germline V gene lookup returns CDR1 SGHRS and CDR2 YFSETQ. The CDR3 spells CASSLTGLARDTQYF. CDR3 bases: TGCGCCAGCAGCTTGACGGGACTAGCGAGAGATACGCAGTATTTT.

V usage is TRBV20-1 and J usage is TRBJ2-7, with 10 bases identical to TRBD2. The CDR3 length is 14 residues. Trimming at V came to 2 bases and at J to 4 bases, leaving 5 bases not matched to a gene. The germline gives CDR1 DFQATT, CDR2 SNEGSKA (reference sequence). CDR3 coding DNA: TGCAGTGCTAGATCCGGACTAGCGGTGTACGAGCAGTACTTC. Amino acids: CSARSGLAVYEQYF.

Regarding this clonotype: Given a much more abundant clone one base away, this may be a read error. The rearrangement links TRBV19 to TRBJ2-4; TRBD1 matches at 10 bases. The CDR3 spans 17 residues. Germline CDR1 LNHDA, CDR2 SQIVND (reference sequence). The CDR3 DNA is TGTGTCAGTGAGGGGACAGGGGCCGGGCAAGCCAAAAACATTCAGTACTTC. This sequence encodes CVSEGTGAGQAKNIQYF.

The chain uses TRBV20-1 and TRBJ2-5, with TRBD2 identical over 9 bases. The CDR3 spans 14 residues. With V trimmed by 3 bases and J by 5 bases, 7 bases remained unmatched. Germline V gives CDR1 DFQATT, CDR2 SNEGSKA (reference sequence). CDR3 amino acids: CSASLREGRETQYF. The CDR3 region has the DNA TGCAGTGCTAGTCTGCGGGAGGGCCGGGAGACCCAGTACTTC.

This clonotype was detected only a few times. V usage is TRBV7-9 and J usage is TRBJ2-5; 10 positions agree with TRBD1. This CDR3 has 15 residues. J lost 3 bases, V lost 3 bases, and 4 bases had no gene match. Germline V gene lookup returns CDR1 SEHNR and CDR2 FQNEAQ (reference sequence). In DNA, the CDR3 is TGTGCCAGCAGCTTTGGACAGGGGGTTAAAGAGACCCAGTACTTC. This translates into CASSFGQGVKETQYF.

This clonotype was seen at least ten times. The chain employs TRBV12-3 or TRBV12-4 and TRBJ2-4, with D possibly TRBD1 on 6 matching bases. The V and J ends lost 4 bases and 2 bases respectively, with 12 bases between them. This CDR3 has 15 residues. CDR3 region: CASSSTGPPKNIQYF. The CDR3 region has the DNA TGTGCCAGCAGTTCTACAGGGCCTCCCAAAAACATTCAGTACTTC.

In its sample, this clonotype is medium-sized (0.01 to 0.1%). V and J are TRBV27 and TRBJ2-7; D uncertain. CDR1 MNHEY and CDR2 SMNVEV come from the germline V gene (reference sequence). The ends were cut back, 0 bases at V and 3 bases at J, with 12 bases in the middle. The CDR3 has 15 residues. DNA for the CDR3: TGTGCCAGCAGTTTATCGAGCACCGAGAACTACGAGCAGTACTTC. Translation gives CASSLSSTENYEQYF.